These T cell receptor beta chains were read from a single sample in a study of blood T cell repertoires in COVID-19. The assay was immunoSEQ multiplex PCR, and TCRdb's table has in-frame clones only and misses some. The repertoire has a few hundred thousand clones, about 88% of them found once; the top ten carry 7.1%. Input material: peripheral blood. These TCRs come from a woman aged 55-69 years with COVID-19, enrolled during active disease. The CDR3 runs from the conserved cysteine through the conserved F or W. D genes are given only for firm matches. Expanded clones get a size class; other rows say once, few or many, or leave the size out.

>-|TRBJ2-1|15|TRBV3-1/TRBV3-2|-
TGTGCCAGCACTACAAATGACGGGTCTGACAATGAGCAGTTCTTC
CASTTNDGSDNEQFF
>-|TRBJ1-1|14|TRBV19|-
TGTGCCAGTAGTATATGGGGACTTACCACTGAAGCTTTCTTT
CASSIWGLTTEAFF
>-|TRBJ1-2|15|TRBV19|-
TGTGCCAGTACCCAAAGGGGTGGACAATACTATGGCTACACCTTC
CASTQRGGQYYGYTF
>-|TRBJ2-5|13|TRBV18|-
TGTGCCAGCTCACCGACAGAATCAGAGACCCAGTACTTC
CASSPTESETQYF
>once|TRBJ2-2|16|TRBV9|-
TGTGCCAGCAGCCCTCGGGGGGCGCAGAACACCGGGGAGCTGTTTTTT
CASSPRGAQNTGELFF
>few|TRBJ1-5|16|TRBV19|-
TGTGCCAGTACCTCATGGGAGGGTCTTAGCAATCAGCCCCAGCATTTT
CASTSWEGLSNQPQHF
>-|TRBJ2-2|16|TRBV5-6|TRBD1
TGTGCCAGCAGCCCGACCGGACAGGGAAGCACCGGGGAGCTGTTTTTT
CASSPTGQGSTGELFF
>-|TRBJ1-1|16|TRBV3-1/TRBV3-2|TRBD1
TGTGCCAGCAGCCAAGATGGGGGGACAGCTAACACTGAAGCTTTCTTT
CASSQDGGTANTEAFF
>once|TRBJ2-3|14|TRBV5-1|TRBD1
TGCGCCAGCTCCCTTAGACAGGGCTCAGATACGCAGTATTTT
CASSLRQGSDTQYF
>-|TRBJ2-1|14|TRBV25-1|-
TGTGCCAGCACCGATGCGCCCCGGGACTATGAGCAGTTCTTC
CASTDAPRDYEQFF
>few|TRBJ1-1|14|TRBV19|TRBD1
TGTGCCAGTAGTACTGGGACAGAGAACACTGAAGCTTTCTTT
CASSTGTENTEAFF
>-|TRBJ1-2|15|TRBV30|TRBD1
TGTGCCTGGAGTCAAATCGGCCAGGGGGCATATGGCTACACCTTC
CAWSQIGQGAYGYTF
>once|TRBJ2-7|14|TRBV5-1|TRBD2
TGCGCCAGCAGCTCCCCGGGACTAGATGGCGAGCAGTACTTC
CASSSPGLDGEQYF
>-|TRBJ2-1|21|TRBV3-1/TRBV3-2|TRBD2
TGTGCCAGCAGCCAAGATCTAGAGCTAGCGGGGCTTCTGAGCTCCTACAATGAGCAGTTCTTC
CASSQDLELAGLLSSYNEQFF
>-|TRBJ2-3|13|TRBV2|-
TGTGCCAGCCATCGACTTTCCACAGATACGCAGTATTTT
CASHRLSTDTQYF
>-|TRBJ1-5|15|TRBV6-5|TRBD1
TGTGCCAGCAGTTACTCAAGGGGGCGAGGTCAGCCCCAGCATTTT
CASSYSRGRGQPQHF
>-|TRBJ2-1|15|TRBV4-2|TRBD1
TGTGCCAGCAGCCCCAGGGGGTATTACTTGGATGAGCAGTTCTTC
CASSPRGYYLDEQFF
>-|TRBJ2-3|17|TRBV23-1|-
TGCGCCAGCAGTCTTCTCCAAACAGGGCCCCGGACAGATACGCAGTATTTT
CASSLLQTGPRTDTQYF
>-|TRBJ2-7|13|TRBV11-2|-
TGTGCCAGCAGCTATGACAGAGCCTACGAGCAGTACTTC
CASSYDRAYEQYF
>once|TRBJ1-2|15|TRBV18|TRBD1
TGTGCCAGCTCACCACCAAAGGGACAGACGGAAGGCTACACCTTC
CASSPPKGQTEGYTF
>many|TRBJ2-7|18|TRBV2|TRBD1
TGTGCCAGCAGTGAAGGGACAGGGATATTGCTGATCCCCTACGAGCAGTACTTC
CASSEGTGILLIPYEQYF
>-|TRBJ1-4|14|TRBV18|-
TGTGCCAGCTCACCCCAGGGATCGCACGAAAAACTGTTTTTT
CASSPQGSHEKLFF
>once|TRBJ1-3|17|TRBV5-6|TRBD1
TGTGCCAGCAGCTTGGGACCAGGGGGCACTTCTGGAAACACCATATATTTT
CASSLGPGGTSGNTIYF
>once|TRBJ2-3|13|TRBV30|-
TGTGCCTGGAGTGTACGGCTAGCAGATACGCAGTATTTT
CAWSVRLADTQYF
>few|TRBJ1-5|14|TRBV15|TRBD1
TGTGCCACCAGCAGGGACAGGGTCTATCAGCCCCAGCATTTT
CATSRDRVYQPQHF
>-|TRBJ2-5|17|TRBV4-2|TRBD1
TGTGCCAGCAGCCAAGATTACGGGACAGGGGGCCGGGAGACCCAGTACTTC
CASSQDYGTGGRETQYF
>-|TRBJ2-1|13|TRBV6-5|TRBD1
TGTGCCAGCAGCCGGACAGGGTTGAGTGAGCAGTTCTTC
CASSRTGLSEQFF
>-|TRBJ1-1|13|TRBV10-3|-
TGTGCCATCACTGGACAGACGAACACTGAAGCTTTCTTT
CAITGQTNTEAFF
>-|TRBJ2-1|16|TRBV2|-
TGTGCCAGCAGGGGCCGGGACTTACAAACCCCTCATGAGCAGTTCTTC
CASRGRDLQTPHEQFF
>-|TRBJ2-6|14|TRBV1|-
TGCACCAGTTCCGGGGGATCTGGGGCCAACGTCCTGACTTTC
CTSSGGSGANVLTF
>-|TRBJ1-5|15|TRBV7-2|-
TGTGCCAGCAGCTTATCGCGGGGGAGCAATCAGCCCCAGCATTTT
CASSLSRGSNQPQHF
>-|TRBJ2-7|13|TRBV5-1|TRBD1
TGCGCCAGCAGCTGGACAGGGGGCTCCGAGCAGTACTTC
CASSWTGGSEQYF
>-|TRBJ1-5|13|TRBV4-1|-
TGCGCCAGCAGCCAAGGGCGGGAGCAGCCCCAGCATTTT
CASSQGREQPQHF
>once|TRBJ1-1|13|TRBV7-2|-
TGTGCCAGCAGCACCACAGGGAACACTGAAGCTTTCTTT
CASSTTGNTEAFF
>-|TRBJ2-6|18|TRBV18|TRBD1
TGTGCCAGCTCGTTCCGCGAACAGGGGATTTCTGGGGCCAACGTCCTGACTTTC
CASSFREQGISGANVLTF
>many|TRBJ1-4|15|TRBV11-3|TRBD1
TGTGCCAGCAGCTTCCGGGACAGGACGTGGGAAAAACTGTTTTTT
CASSFRDRTWEKLFF